This T cell receptor beta chain was identified during a study of beta chain features in type 1 diabetes (dated by TCRdb to 2016 to 2018). About the study as a whole: No differences in mean age, gender distribution, total cell number or subset yield were found between patients and healthy donors. A total of roughly 100 million sorted cells were examined across all samples, and the number of cells per subset was strongly correlated with RNA yield. In the study, recently diagnosed type 1 diabetes patients and matched healthy donors were compared on the TCRB repertoires of their sorted circulating CD4+ T cell subsets. Regulatory and stem cell-like memory subsets were obtained from only 8 patients and roughly 8 healthy donors, while naive and central memory subsets were obtained from all 28 donors.

The research as a whole found: HLA sub-analyses involved small numbers of individuals, so any influence of HLA type on TCRB rearrangement remained unresolved. Fewer insertions and more nucleotide deletions at VDJ recombination sites were observed in patients with type 1 diabetes, implying thymic rearrangement abnormalities. Naive, central memory and regulatory TCRB repertoires appeared to be more alike among patients than among healthy donors. Because cDNA was sequenced instead of genomic DNA, highly expressing activated cells could be over-represented, though the groups showed no difference in activation or CD3 levels. Shorter templates might have been favored by PCR, but patient and control samples were amplified and corrected together, so both groups would have been affected equally by any skew. In all four CD4+ subsets, TCRB CDR3 length was moderately but significantly shorter in type 1 diabetes patients.

A single peripheral blood draw of about 116 mL on average was collected from each donor into heparinised tubes. Naive, central memory, regulatory and stem cell-like memory CD4+ T cells were sorted on a BD FACSAria II using a panel including CD45RO, CCR7, CD25, CD127, CD95 and CD27. A purity above 95% was achieved for all sorted populations. PBMCs were isolated right away by Lymphoprep density gradient centrifugation and were stained directly, without culture. To minimize batch effects, samples were stained and sorted in pairs, one healthy donor with one patient per experiment. According to the germline V gene (reference sequence), CDR1 reads GTSNPN and CDR2 reads SVGIG. The CDR3, cysteine through phenylalanine, is 15 amino acids long. Only CDR3 DNA is held: 45 bases, read in frame from base 1. Unmatched junction bases come to 7, with V trimmed by 2 bases and J by 5 bases. The entire amount of isolated RNA was reverse transcribed using the High Capacity cDNA Reverse Transcription Kit, so the sequenced TCRB transcripts were expressed ones. Naive, central memory and regulatory T cell samples underwent deep immunoSEQ sequencing, averaging about 3.57 million total reads per sample. Sorted cells were lysed in RLT buffer and RNA was extracted with DNase-treated RNeasy Micro or Mini kits, depending on cell number. To prevent cross-contamination, every cell subset was processed on its own, while patient and healthy donor samples were processed together. The immunoSEQ multiplex PCR was used to amplify TCRB sequences from cDNA, yielding 87-bp fragments that span the CDR3 region. Sequencing of the amplicons was done on the Illumina HiSeq platform. In the source study's methods: Synthetic template baselines were used to correct PCR bias computationally, reads within Hamming distance 2 were collapsed together, and singletons that could not be merged were discarded. Reads were aligned against IMGT so that V, D and J genes, CDR3 length and insertions or deletions at six rearrangement sites could be assigned. Clonotype counts were normalized to sorted cell number within each subset before computing true diversity and Gini coefficients with the tcR R package. The overlap coefficient, calculated on TCRB nucleotide sequences, was used to measure repertoire sharing. In TCRdb, the immuneACCESS table is reduced to in-frame sequences with V and J assigned. These tables do not hold every clone; where another copy was compared, an unresolved V gene accounts for under half, and the others remain unexplained. Clonal size and the V and J genes are those of that table, whereas D and trimming came from the DNA. A total of a few hundred thousand clones appear in this sample, 25% to 30% of them only once. The ten most abundant clones make up under 5% of the sample.

As concerns this clone: Its recognized antigen is unknown. No per-base quality is available; no much larger clone lies one base away.

Material for sequencing was central memory CD4+ T cells from blood. The rearrangement combines TRBV30 with TRBJ1-4, and TRBD1 matches 8 of the central bases. This sequence was found in a man aged 25 to 45 in good health. The CDR3 amino acid sequence is: CAWSTTGGSNEKLFF. The DNA sequence follows: TGTGCCTGGAGTACAACAGGGGGTTCGAATGAAAAACTGTTTTTT.